The 14 T cell receptor beta chains reported below all come from one sample, sequenced in a study of T-cell memory formation after mild COVID-19 listed by TCRdb under 2021. Libraries came from 5' RACE. The sequencer listed for this sample is Illumina NovaSeq 6000. TCRdb reran the public reads through fastp at Q25 and MiXCR, keeping productive beta chains. Records with the same CDR3 protein are collapsed into one entry carrying the most frequent genes and DNA. Within this sample are a few hundred thousand distinct CDR3 sequences, with 20% to 30% of them counted one time only. The ten largest clones represent under 15% of the sample. The source material was PBMCs or a T cell subset sorted from them (not recorded which). These receptor sequences come from an adult woman who had mild COVID-19 (a few samples of this study predate the infection). The sample titles of this study are shuffled in the database, so cell type and time point are left out; the donor was told from shared clones.

The V and J genes are TRBV18 and TRBJ1-3; D is unresolved. V was trimmed by 3 bases and J by 0 bases, leaving 9 bases between them. Per the germline V gene, CDR1 is KGHSH and CDR2 is LQKENI. The CDR3 runs 15 residues. The CDR3 region has the DNA TGTGCCAGCTCACCCACGGGCGGCTCTGGAAACACCATATATTTT. Encoded protein: CASSPTGGSGNTIYF. Based on the CDR3 plus reference TRBV18 and TRBJ1-3, the full variable domain is NAGVMQNPRHLVRRRGQEARLRCSPMKGHSHVYWYRQLPEEGLKFMVYLQKENIIDESGMPKERFSAEFPKEGPSILRIQQVVRGDSAAYFCASSPTGGSGNTIYFGEGSWLTVV.

In this sample, this clonotype turned up once. The V gene is TRBV7-9, the J gene TRBJ2-1; D possibly corresponds to TRBD2 (5 bases). This CDR3 region has 12 residues. V lost 4 bases and J lost 15, with 16 bases in between. The V gene's germline CDR1 is SEHNR and CDR2 FQNEAQ (reference sequence). CDR3 nucleotide sequence: TGTGCCAGCAGCTCCCCCCAGAGCGGTTCGTTCTTC. As protein: CASSSPQSGSFF.

On this clonotype: One end of the junction does not line up with germline, which may come from a read error. The chain carries TRBV7-9 and TRBJ2-7, with 8 bases matching TRBD2. CDR3 length equals 16 residues. Germline V gene data show CDR1 as SEHNR and CDR2 as FQNEAQ (reference sequence). CDR3 sequence (DNA): TGTGCTAGCAGCTCAACCCTAGCGGGTCGATTCTACGAGCAGTACTTC. This encodes CASSSTLAGRFYEQYF.

CDR3: CASSKQVARGETQYF. CDR3 DNA sequence: TGTGCCAGCAGCAAACAGGTGGCGCGAGGTGAGACCCAGTACTTC. This rearrangement joins TRBV3-1 to TRBJ2-5; weak D call: TRBD1 (5 bases). V was shortened by 5 bases and J by 5 bases, with 18 bases between the two germline ends. The CDR3 extends over 15 amino acids. From germline, CDR1 is LGHDT and CDR2 YNNKEL (reference sequence).

This clonotype appeared once. The rearrangement joins TRBV15 to TRBJ2-7; no firm D call. This CDR3 contains 13 residues. CDR1 LNHNV and CDR2 YYDKDF come from the germline V gene (reference sequence). V was pared by 3 bases and J by 3 bases, with 9 bases between. The CDR3 region has the DNA TGTGCCACCAGCAGTCACCTTATCTACGAGCAGTACTTC. Translating it yields CATSSHLIYEQYF.

This clonotype was observed a few times. The genes are TRBV24-1 and TRBJ2-3, with TRBD1 identical over 8 bases. From germline, CDR1 is KGHDR and CDR2 SFDVKD. The J segment lost 1 base and the V segment lost 4 bases, leaving 6 bases of the junction unmatched. The CDR3 sequence is 16 residues long. The CDR3 protein is CATSDPGQGRTDTQYF. CDR3 nucleotides: TGTGCCACCAGTGACCCCGGACAGGGCCGCACAGATACGCAGTATTTT.

This clonotype has a single count. The rearrangement uses TRBV20-1 and TRBJ1-2; D possibly corresponds to TRBD1 (6 bases). The CDR3 totals 13 residues. The V end lost 0 bases, the J end lost 3 bases, and 8 bases lay between the germline ends. The germline CDR1 and CDR2 sequences are DFQATT and SNEGSKA (reference sequence). The CDR3 bases are TGCAGTGCTAGAGATTACAGGGACTATGGCTACACCTTC. It is translated as CSARDYRDYGYTF.

This clonotype was seen only a few times. This chain joins TRBV5-6 and TRBJ1-1, with 10 positions matching TRBD1. CDR1 SGHDT and CDR2 YYEEEE come from the germline V gene. Trimming at V came to 0 bases and at J to 6 bases, leaving 5 bases not matched to a gene. The CDR3 is made up of 15 amino acids. The CDR3 loop is CASSLAGDRGAEAFF. The CDR3 DNA follows: TGTGCCAGCAGCTTGGCCGGGGACAGGGGTGCTGAAGCTTTCTTT.

Comments on this clonotype: One end of the junction varies from germline; a read error may be responsible. The rearrangement links TRBV20-1 to TRBJ1-1, with 7 bases aligning to TRBD1. This CDR3 is built from 16 residues. Germline CDR1 is DFQATT and CDR2 is SNEGSKA (reference sequence). The CDR3 reads CIARFAGTAINTEAFF. The CDR3 coding sequence is TGCATTGCTAGGTTTGCCGGGACAGCAATAAACACTGAAGCTTTCTTT.

This clonotype was counted once. The CDR3 DNA is TGTGCCAGCAGCACCGGGACGGATGGGATGAACACTGAAGCTTTCTTT. This encodes CASSTGTDGMNTEAFF. The chain has TRBV12-3 or TRBV12-4 and TRBJ1-1; D is possibly TRBD1 (5 bases). Trimming cost V 6 bases and J 0 bases, with 17 bases left between them. CDR3 length equals 16 residues.

The J gene is TRBJ2-3, the V gene TRBV12-3 or TRBV12-4; D not certain. V was cut by 1 base and J by 6 bases, with 14 bases left in between. CDR3 length equals 15 residues. The CDR3 spells CASSLGSYVADTQYF. The CDR3 DNA sequence: TGTGCCAGCAGTTTAGGCAGCTATGTCGCGGATACGCAGTATTTT.

This chain links TRBV6-1 with TRBJ2-5; TRBD2 aligns across 12 bases. From germline, CDR1 is MNHNS and CDR2 SASEGT. The CDR3 contains 17 residues. Losses at the gene ends were 3 bases for V and 4 bases for J; bases not matched to a gene: 9. CDR3 sequence reads: CASSELAGGLHGETQYF. As DNA, the CDR3 is TGTGCCAGCAGTGAGCTAGCGGGGGGGCTACATGGAGAGACCCAGTACTTC.

Only a few counts were recorded for this clonotype. The chain is built from TRBV2 and TRBJ2-3; D gene ambiguous. The CDR3 runs to 15 residues. Germline CDR1 SNHLY, CDR2 FYNNEI. Trimming left V 0 bases short and J 0 bases short, with 7 bases between. In nucleotides, the CDR3 is TGTGCCAGCAGTGAAGCTCCACAGAGCACAGATACGCAGTATTTT. Amino acid sequence: CASSEAPQSTDTQYF. Full variable domain (outside the CDR3, taken from reference TRBV2 and TRBJ2-3): EPEVTQTPSHQVTQMGQEVILRCVPISNHLYFYWYRQILGQKVEFLVSFYNNEISEKSEIFDDQFSVERPDGSNFTLKIRSTKLEDSAMYFCASSEAPQSTDTQYFGPGTRLTVL.

CDR3 residues: CASHKDRATQPQHF. CDR3 DNA sequence: TGTGCCAGCCACAAGGACAGGGCAACTCAGCCCCAGCATTTT. The J gene is TRBJ1-5, the V gene TRBV6-6; 8 positions agree with TRBD1. Germline V gene lookup returns CDR1 MNHNY and CDR2 SVGAGI (reference sequence). The CDR3 has 14 amino acids. Trimming removed 8 bases from V and 6 bases from J; junction bases left unmatched: 9.